What follows is one T cell receptor (beta chain) and its context. This sample was taken from a study of control samples from healthy donors and cancer patients. Germline values: CDR1 SGDLS, CDR2 YYNGEE. This CDR3 is 13 amino acids long. V was trimmed by 4 bases and J by 2 bases, leaving 9 bases between them. The assay was immunoSEQ multiplex PCR, and TCRdb's table has in-frame clones only and misses some. The sample contains roughly 130,000 clones, roughly 90% of which appear only once. The chain combines TRBV9 with TRBJ1-2; a weak D match, TRBD1 (5 bases). The TCR was taken from a man aged 18 to 30 in good health. The specimen sequenced was blood. The CDR3 sequence: CASSLDINYGYTF. Here the CDR3 DNA reads TGTGCCAGCAGCTTGGACATAAACTATGGCTACACCTTC.